This TCR beta chain was obtained from a study of blood T cell repertoires in COVID-19. Study-wide context: Samples taken during acute and convalescent COVID-19 were collected in the United States, Italy and Spain. T cells, B-cell-depleted T cells, or PBMCs supplied cDNA or gDNA.

The CDR3 spans 14 residues. From germline, CDR1 is MGHRA and CDR2 YSYEKL. Germline trimming cut 4 bases from V and 1 base from J; bases unmatched to any gene: 2. As handled by the study authors: Estimates of nucleated cell counts were drawn from the amplification of reference gene primers. Sequencing used immunoSEQ multiplex PCR; TCRdb keeps in-frame clones, though not all of them. V and J calls and clone size follow that table, whereas D and trimming were derived from the DNA. The data show some 69,000 clones, nearly 90% seen once. Source material: peripheral blood. This TCR came from a woman aged 50 to 65 with active COVID-19. The V call is TRBV4-1, the J call TRBJ2-7; 9 bases match TRBD1. The CDR3, as DNA: TGCGCCAGCAGCCTAGGGACAGGGTCCTACGAGCAGTACTTC. As protein: CASSLGTGSYEQYF.